The text below deals with one T cell receptor beta chain. Per the original methods: From reference gene primer amplification, estimates of nucleated cell counts were derived. Sequenced by immunoSEQ multiplex PCR; TCRdb stores in-frame clones only, minus some. V and J calls and clone size are copied from that table; D and trimming were computed from the DNA. Here the sample spans around 190,000 clones, about 80% being singletons. The trim removed 0 bases at V and 10 bases at J, leaving 7 bases unmatched. CDR1 and CDR2 (germline): SEHNR, FQNEAQ (reference sequence). The CDR3 loop spans 15 amino acids. The data originate from a study of blood T cell repertoires in COVID-19. Across the study: Italy, Spain and the United States were the sources of the convalescent and acute COVID-19 samples. Sources were T cells, B-cell-depleted T cells, or PBMCs; the material itself was cDNA or gDNA.

The sample consisted of peripheral blood. The chain joins TRBV7-9 to TRBJ2-2; TRBD1 matches 8 bases. The origin of this receptor is a man between 65 and 79 years old with active or convalescent COVID-19. The CDR3 loop is CASSLADRVVAELFF. The CDR3, as DNA: TGTGCCAGCAGCTTAGCGGACAGGGTGGTTGCGGAGCTGTTTTTT. Full variable domain (rest looked up from reference TRBV7-9 and TRBJ2-2): DTGVSQNPRHKITKRGQNVTFRCDPISEHNRLYWYRQTLGQGPEFLTYFQNEAQLEKSRLLSDRFSAERPKGSFSTLEIQRTEQGDSAMYLCASSLADRVVAELFFGEGSRLTVL.